The text below deals with one T cell receptor (beta chain). A few counts support this clonotype. Its specific antigen is unknown. No qualities accompany the bases; no much larger clone lies one base away. Stable Graves' hyperthyroidism was defined as the absence of progression to ophthalmopathy over 18 months of follow-up. Hyperthyroidism patients were newly diagnosed, with disease duration under 2 months, and aged 18 to 65 years. Exclusion was applied to patients with uncontrolled infections, other autoimmune diseases, pregnancy or lactation. Diagnoses were based on clinical symptoms, serum thyroxine and TRAb, thyroid ultrasound and orbital computed tomography. Ficoll-Paque density gradient centrifugation was used to isolate PBMCs from 9.5 to 10 ml of fresh peripheral blood. Trizol reagent was used to extract total RNA, and RNA quality was then checked on an Agilent 2100 Bioanalyzer. The source of the sample is a study of T cells in Graves' hyperthyroidism and ophthalmopathy (dated by TCRdb to between 2018 and 2021). Looking at the study overall: Peripheral blood samples were taken at the time of initial diagnosis, prior to any treatment. The 80 to 100 discovery patients were randomly divided into training and test sets at a 7:3 ratio. In addition, the study compared T-cell repertoires in thyroid tissue and in blood from about 6 Graves' hyperthyroidism patients. According to the paper, TCR Vbeta CDR3 sequencing was carried out on more than 120 peripheral blood samples, which came from about 45 ophthalmopathy, about 75 hyperthyroidism and roughly 17 progressor patients. To identify TCR V-J signatures that set the groups apart, the researchers used a discovery cohort of 90 to 100 patients, made up of 40 to 45 with Graves' ophthalmopathy and about 59 with stable Graves' hyperthyroidism. After blood sampling, hyperthyroidism patients were treated with methimazole at a starting dose of 30 mg daily, and ophthalmopathy patients were treated with high-dose intravenous methylprednisolone. Whether ophthalmopathy could be predicted prospectively was tested in an independent validation cohort made up of roughly 19 hyperthyroidism patients plus 17 patients who later progressed to ophthalmopathy. The study at large found these results: No statistical method was used to fix the sample size in advance, and group allocation was not hidden from the investigators. Most expanded thyroid clonotypes (frequency above 0.001) were also detected in blood, a finding suggesting that blood repertoires may reflect thyroid immune responses. In validation, progression to ophthalmopathy was predicted by the model with approximately 67% sensitivity and around 76% specificity, a median of approximately 6.5 months before onset. In cross-validation, a model built on a 13 V-J signature told ophthalmopathy apart from stable hyperthyroidism with approximately 90% sensitivity and 81% to 82% specificity, and in testing the same model reached 80%/75%.

TCR beta CDR3 regions were amplified from RNA transcripts. The first round of RT-PCR for the TCR CDR3 was performed with the HTBI primer set and the Qiagen OneStep RT-PCR kit. Libraries were constructed in a second round of multiplex PCR, after which size selection and purification were carried out. Paired-end sequencing of the libraries was performed with 100 bp reads on an Illumina HiSeq2000. The authors processed their data as follows. SOAPnuke was used to process the raw data, removing reads that contained adapters or uncalled bases, had a mean Phred below 15, or lacked an exact match to the constant primer or identifier. High-quality paired reads were merged using COPE v1.2.5, and each unique nucleotide sequence was defined as a clonotype. MiTCR v1.1 was used to align clonotypes to the IMGT TRBV, TRBD and TRBJ reference segments. The analysis included only V-J combinations with a frequency above 0.0001, which together covered 99.2% of the repertoires. The TCS score was defined as F50 (clonal expansion) divided by E x V (chaos), with BLOSUM62-based TCRdist calculated between CDR3 peptides within each V-J. Welch's t-statistics and random forest reduced around 520 V-J features to 13, which were used in a naive Bayes classifier (R e1071). TCRdb reworked the public reads: Q25 trimming with fastp, MiXCR clone assembly, productive beta chains retained. Here each entry gathers all rows of one CDR3 protein and keeps the most common genes and DNA. The V and J calls and clone size come from TCRdb's table, not from the authors' own analysis. In this sample the table shows some 300,000 distinct CDR3 sequences, about 13% of which occur a single time. The ten largest clones capture around 8% of the sample.

Sequencing was done on a sample of blood. This sequence was found in a woman aged 40-49 years with Graves' hyperthyroidism.

The encoded CDR3 is CATSDNHNSPLHF. The DNA is TGTGCCACCAGCGACAACCATAATTCACCCCTCCACTTT. The chain couples TRBV24-1 to TRBJ1-6; the D gene identity is not certain. From its cysteine to its phenylalanine, the CDR3 spans 13 amino acids. Only the CDR3 DNA is retained, 39 bases long and in frame from the first base. Sequences KGHDR (CDR1) and SFDVKD (CDR2) are obtained from the germline V gene. V was cut back by 7 bases and J by 5 bases, leaving a gap of 8 bases between them.